The 8 T cell receptor beta chains below come from one sample, sequenced in a study of vaccination and CD4 T cells after COVID-19. Scientists ran DNA taken from cultured CD4+ T cells through the Oncomine TCR Beta short-read assay for sequencing. TCRdb re-called the PCR reads through MiXCR, storing one row per CDR3 protein. This sample carries 15,000 to 20,000 distinct CDR3 sequences, 35% to 40% of them seen once, and the ten largest clones take roughly 12%. Their antigen targets remain unknown. The treatment here: roughly ten-day PBMC culture with coronavirus spike peptide pools or control peptides (ViraFEST assay). The sample comprised CD4+ T cells from blood, cultured in vitro. The origin of the receptors is a human donor who had recovered from COVID-19.

J is TRBJ2-4 and V is TRBV20-1; 7 bases map to TRBD2. The CDR3 has 12 amino acids. CDR1 is DFQATT and CDR2 is SNEGSKA in the germline V gene (reference sequence). J lost 7 bases, V lost 4 bases, and 4 bases had no gene match. The CDR3 DNA follows: TGCAGTGCTACTCCGGGAGGCAACATTCAGTACTTC. Its translation: CSATPGGNIQYF.

The chain carries TRBV7-2 and TRBJ2-6, with D possibly being TRBD2 (5 bases). Trimming cost V 5 bases and J 2 bases, with 13 bases left between them. Germline CDR1 and CDR2: SGHTA and FQGNSA. The CDR3 runs 16 residues. The CDR3 loop is CASSKSTGTGANVLTF. CDR3 nucleotide sequence: TGTGCCAGCAGCAAATCGACGGGAACTGGGGCCAACGTCCTGACTTTC.

This clonotype was found once. The chain uses TRBV6-5 and TRBJ1-4; no clear D gene. The CDR3 is 14 residues long. Germline V gives CDR1 MNHEY, CDR2 SVGAGI. The V and J ends lost 4 bases and 7 bases respectively, with 13 bases between them. The CDR3 is CASSLIRAGEKLFF. The CDR3 nucleotides read TGTGCCAGCAGTTTAATTCGAGCAGGTGAAAAACTGTTTTTT.

This clonotype was seen more than once but under ten times. This CDR3 is CASSSPGRGGNQPQHF. CDR3 nucleotide sequence: TGTGCCAGCAGTTCACCCGGTAGGGGCGGCAATCAGCCCCAGCATTTT. The V call is TRBV28, the J call TRBJ1-5; D might be TRBD1 (5 bases). V lost 4 bases and J lost 2, with 15 bases in between. This CDR3 has 16 residues. CDR1 and CDR2 (germline): MDHEN, SYDVKM.

The chain combines TRBV21-1 with TRBJ2-1; the D call TRBD1 from the table was never checked on the DNA. TRBV21-1 is given as a pseudogene. The CDR3 contains 15 residues. The CDR3 region is CASSNETGGHNEQFF. The CDR3 nucleotides are TGTGCCAGCAGCAATGAGACAGGGGGACACAATGAGCAGTTCTTC.

V is TRBV30 and J is TRBJ1-1; D not resolved. The ends were cut back, 1 base at V and 0 bases at J, with 6 bases in the middle. Germline CDR1 is GTSNPN and CDR2 is SVGIG (reference sequence). The length of the CDR3 is 13 residues. In DNA form, the CDR3 reads TGTGCCTGGAGTGATGAGATGAACACTGAAGCTTTCTTT. It codes for CAWSDEMNTEAFF.

V and J are TRBV20-1 and TRBJ2-1, with 7 positions matching TRBD2. The CDR3 is 16 amino acids. With 0 bases clipped from V and 2 bases from J, the junction kept 7 bases outside the gene matches. Germline CDR1 reads DFQATT; CDR2 reads SNEGSKA (reference sequence). CDR3 DNA sequence: TGCAGTGCTAGAGATCCGCGGGAGAACACCTACAATGAGCAGTTCTTC. Translating gives CSARDPRENTYNEQFF.

This rearrangement joins TRBV7-2 to TRBJ2-5; D remains ambiguous. V lost 3 bases and J 4 bases, leaving 3 bases between the germline ends. CDR1 and CDR2 from the germline V gene are SGHTA and FQGNSA. The CDR3 totals 11 residues. CDR3 amino acids: CASSFGETQYF. CDR3 DNA: TGTGCCAGCAGCTTCGGAGAGACCCAGTACTTC.